The next 4 T cell receptor beta chains were all read from a single sample in a study of shared clonotypes between healthy human individuals. Produced via immunoSEQ multiplex PCR; TCRdb's table is partial and in-frame only. Of some 500,000 clones in the sample, about 96% were seen once. Sequencing was performed on naive CD4+ T cells sorted from blood. Sample subset: CD45RA+ positively selected. The receptors were sampled from a woman in her 30s in good health.

The chain recombines TRBV11-1 with TRBJ1-2; 10 bases match TRBD1. The CDR3 extends over 13 amino acids. Per the germline V gene, CDR1 is SGHAT and CDR2 is FQDESV (reference sequence). J was trimmed by 8 bases and V by 4 bases; bases with no gene match: 4. The CDR3 loop is CASSSGQGYGYTF. CDR3 sequence (DNA): TGTGCCAGCAGCTCGGGACAGGGGTACGGCTACACCTTC. Supplemented by reference TRBV11-1 and TRBJ1-2, the full variable domain reads EAEVAQSPRYKITEKSQAVAFWCDPISGHATLYWYRQILGQGPELLVQFQDESVVDDSQLPKDRFSAERLKGVDSTLKIQPAELGDSAMYLCASSSGQGYGYTFGSGTRLTVV.

With respect to this clone: The sample holds other DNA sequences that translate to the same CDR3. The V gene is TRBV5-1, the J gene TRBJ2-5; D is perhaps TRBD2 (5 bases). Looked up from germline, CDR1 is SGHRS and CDR2 is YFSETQ. The CDR3 covers 14 residues. V lost 0 bases and J lost 2, with 8 bases in between. CDR3 region: CASSLGRGQETQYF. The CDR3 bases are TGCGCCAGCAGCTTGGGGCGCGGGCAAGAGACCCAGTACTTC.

V is TRBV10-3 and J is TRBJ2-7; TRBD2 matches at 13 bases. Trimming took 10 bases from V and 6 from J; bases not matched to a gene: 6. The CDR3 has 13 residues. Germline V gives CDR1 ENHRY, CDR2 SYGVKD. CDR3 DNA: TGTGCCACTACGGGACTAGCGGGAACCGAGCAGTACTTC. Translating it yields CATTGLAGTEQYF.

The V gene is TRBV9, the J gene TRBJ2-3, with 9 bases that match TRBD2. Germline assignment: CDR1 SGDLS and CDR2 YYNGEE. The CDR3 sequence is 16 residues long. Unmatched junction bases numbered 2, after V lost 0 bases and J lost 0 bases. This CDR3 reads CASSVGGLASTDTQYF. The CDR3 nucleotides are TGTGCCAGCAGCGTAGGGGGACTAGCTAGCACAGATACGCAGTATTTT.